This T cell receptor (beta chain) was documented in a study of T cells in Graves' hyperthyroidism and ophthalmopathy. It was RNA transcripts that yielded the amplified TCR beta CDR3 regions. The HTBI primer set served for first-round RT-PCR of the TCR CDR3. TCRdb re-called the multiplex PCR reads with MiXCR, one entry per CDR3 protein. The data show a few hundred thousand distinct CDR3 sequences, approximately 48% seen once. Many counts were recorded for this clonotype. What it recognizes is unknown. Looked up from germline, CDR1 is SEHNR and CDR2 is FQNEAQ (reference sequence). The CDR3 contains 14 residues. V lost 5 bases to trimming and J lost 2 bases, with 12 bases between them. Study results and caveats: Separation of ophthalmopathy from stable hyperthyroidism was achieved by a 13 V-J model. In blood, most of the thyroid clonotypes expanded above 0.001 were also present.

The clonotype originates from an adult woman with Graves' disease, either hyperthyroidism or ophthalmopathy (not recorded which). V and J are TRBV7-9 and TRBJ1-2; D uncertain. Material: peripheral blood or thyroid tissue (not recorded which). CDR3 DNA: TGTGCCAGCAGCAGCGGCCCGGGGAACTATGGCTACACCTTC. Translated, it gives CASSSGPGNYGYTF.